The TCR beta chain under discussion was sequenced for a study of blood T cell repertoires in COVID-19. Study in general: The origin of the acute and convalescent COVID-19 samples was the United States, Italy and Spain. Nucleic acid was either cDNA or gDNA, and it came from T cells, B-cell-depleted T cells, or PBMCs.

The germline CDR1 and CDR2 sequences are WSHSY and SAAADI. Trimming took off 1 base at V and 8 bases at J, with 11 bases between the two ends. The CDR3 runs to 14 residues. Clones were sequenced by immunoSEQ multiplex PCR, and TCRdb holds only the in-frame ones, with some missing. This sample has about 52,000 clones, with around 86% found just once. The TCR originated in a man between 65 and 85 years old with active COVID-19. Sample: peripheral blood. The chain has TRBV10-2 and TRBJ1-4; a possible D gene is TRBD1 (5 bases). Written as DNA, the CDR3 is TGCGCCAGCAGTGAGTTCCGGGGGGACGAAAAACTGTTTTTT. Amino acids: CASSEFRGDEKLFF.